Below, one T cell receptor (beta chain) is given with its context. The sample comes from a study of blood T cell repertoires in COVID-19. Across the whole study: Spain, Italy and the United States supplied samples that represented acute and convalescent COVID-19. Sample material is recorded as cDNA or gDNA derived from T cells, B-cell-depleted T cells, or PBMCs.

How the authors handled the data: From reference gene primer amplification, estimates of nucleated cell counts were derived. TCRdb's table, derived via immunoSEQ multiplex PCR, lists solely in-frame clones and lacks some. The DNA was the basis for D and trimming; V, J and clone size are from that table. The sample includes 150,000 to 200,000 clones, more than 75% of them seen just once. Trimming took off 5 bases at V and 3 bases at J, with 10 bases between the two ends. This CDR3 contains 14 residues. Germline assignment: CDR1 KGHDR and CDR2 SFDVKD. Specimen: peripheral blood. The receptor comes from a man between 35 and 55 years old with active or convalescent COVID-19. The chain couples TRBV24-1 to TRBJ1-5; possible D gene TRBD1, 6 bases. The CDR3 loop reads CATSGQDVNQPQHF. The CDR3 DNA follows: TGTGCCACCAGTGGACAGGATGTCAATCAGCCCCAGCATTTT.